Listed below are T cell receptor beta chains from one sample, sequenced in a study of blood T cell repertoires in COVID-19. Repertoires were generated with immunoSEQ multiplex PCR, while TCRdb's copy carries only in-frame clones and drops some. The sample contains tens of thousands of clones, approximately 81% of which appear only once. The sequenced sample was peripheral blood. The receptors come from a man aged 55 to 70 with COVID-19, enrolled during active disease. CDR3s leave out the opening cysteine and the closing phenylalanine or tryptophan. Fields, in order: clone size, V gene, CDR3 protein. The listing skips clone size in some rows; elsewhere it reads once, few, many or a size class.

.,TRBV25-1,ASRPAGGTNEQF
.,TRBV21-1,ASSNYSTGRNQPQH
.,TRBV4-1,ASSQVLLGSSYNSPLH
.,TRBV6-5,ASGLVRAGGNEQF
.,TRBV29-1,SVELDSNEQF
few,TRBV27,ASSIYRGGTEAF
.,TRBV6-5,ASSSSGTYYEQY
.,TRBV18,ASSPTGRTANEKLF
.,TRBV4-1,ASSQAGLAGQPYEQY
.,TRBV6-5,ASSYSQGNYGYT
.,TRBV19,ASSSHRGFKPYNEQF
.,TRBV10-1,ASSDRRRGTGELF
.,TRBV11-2,ASSLATGASTDTQY
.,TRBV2,ASSREGQGNQPQH
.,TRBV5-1,ASSLGQELYGYT
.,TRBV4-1,ASSPSIRDQPQH
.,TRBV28,ASSRGRENQPQH
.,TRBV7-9,ASSFGDTEAF